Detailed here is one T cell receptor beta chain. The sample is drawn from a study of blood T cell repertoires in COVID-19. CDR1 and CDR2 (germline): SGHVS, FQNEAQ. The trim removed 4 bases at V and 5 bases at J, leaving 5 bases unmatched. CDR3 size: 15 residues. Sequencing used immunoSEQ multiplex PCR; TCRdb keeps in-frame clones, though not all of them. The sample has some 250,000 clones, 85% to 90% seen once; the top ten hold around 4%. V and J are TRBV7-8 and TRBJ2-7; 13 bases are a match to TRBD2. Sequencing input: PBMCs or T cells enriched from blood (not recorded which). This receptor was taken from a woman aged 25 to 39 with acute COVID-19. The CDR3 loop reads CASSWGTSGVNEQYF. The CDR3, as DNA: TGTGCCAGCAGCTGGGGGACTAGCGGGGTAAACGAGCAGTACTTC.